This T cell receptor (beta chain) derives from a study of CD8+ T cells in alopecia areata. Points from the study as a whole: More clonal than normal scalp was lesional scalp, particularly alopecia totalis/universalis.

Turning to this clone: Its cognate antigen is unknown.

Following extraction, RNA underwent reverse transcription to cDNA, which served as the sequencing template. Using immunoSEQ multiplex PCR, the repertoire was profiled, and TCRdb retains in-frame clones only, with some absent. The sample shows approximately 66,000 clones, 60% of them seen only once. The CDR3 covers 14 residues. The germline V gene encodes CDR1 SEHNR and CDR2 FQNEAQ (reference sequence). Trimming pared 1 base from V and 1 base from J, leaving 7 bases between. The gene calls are TRBV7-9 and TRBJ1-1; no clear D gene. The source is a human donor with alopecia areata. Specimen: CD8+ T cells sorted from blood, collected at week 0. CDR3: CASSLEGRNTEAFF. CDR3 nucleotides: TGTGCCAGCAGCTTAGAGGGCCGGAACACTGAAGCTTTCTTT.